This T cell receptor (beta chain) stems from a study of shared T cell receptors in the human thymus. Assay used: immunoSEQ multiplex PCR; TCRdb lists only in-frame clones, some missing. The sample holds some 640,000 clones, more than 70% seen once. CDR1 SGHRS and CDR2 YFSETQ come from the germline V gene. With 4 bases removed from V and 8 bases from J, the gap between germline ends came to 29 bases. This CDR3 spans 18 amino acids. These data were also reused for a study on human thymus T cells. From that paper: The study used thymus tissue resected during corrective heart surgery. Among thymic and blood repertoires, usage of V and J genes appeared biased. Among unrelated individuals, related research reported thymic repertoires that overlapped highly.

Sequences were obtained from thymocytes. This clonotype was sampled from a boy less than two years old with a congenital heart defect. V and J are TRBV5-1 and TRBJ2-3; tentatively, D is TRBD2 (5 bases). Written as DNA, the CDR3 is TGCGCCAGCAGCGCGAAAAGCGGCCTAACGACACAGATCGGTACGCAGTATTTT. This gives the protein CASSAKSGLTTQIGTQYF.